This paragraph covers one T cell receptor (beta chain) sequence. Its antigen is not identified. Every donor provided roughly 10 milliliters of peripheral blood. This entry belongs to a study of blood T cells in healthy people across ages. Primed by a sample-barcoded 5' primer and a J-beta primer mix, a second PCR proceeded for 7 to 11 cycles. Sequencing recovered at least 2.5 million CDR3-containing paired-end reads from each sample. TCRdb processed the 5' RACE reads anew with MiXCR; each CDR3 protein has one entry. The repertoire holds about 970,000 distinct CDR3 sequences, with 51% as singletons. Broader study findings: Measured against age, TCR beta diversity per million T cells decreased in a roughly linear manner.

The sample consisted of blood. The source of this sequence is a woman aged 60-75 years in good health.

CDR3: CASSFDRAIQETQYF. DNA for the CDR3: TGTGCCAGCAGTTTTGACAGGGCAATCCAAGAGACCCAGTACTTC. The rearrangement links TRBV7-2 to TRBJ2-5; 7 bases fit TRBD1. Germline CDR1 SGHTA, CDR2 FQGNSA. CDR3 length equals 15 residues. V trimming: 6 bases; J trimming: 1 base; junction bases outside the gene matches: 8.